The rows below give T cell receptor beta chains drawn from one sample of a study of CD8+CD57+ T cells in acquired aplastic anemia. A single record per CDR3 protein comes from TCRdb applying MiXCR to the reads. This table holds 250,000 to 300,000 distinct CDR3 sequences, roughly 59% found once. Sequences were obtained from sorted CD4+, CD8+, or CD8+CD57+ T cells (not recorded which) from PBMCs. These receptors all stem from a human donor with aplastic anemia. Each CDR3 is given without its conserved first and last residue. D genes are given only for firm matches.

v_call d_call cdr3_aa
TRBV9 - ASSATGPGEQY
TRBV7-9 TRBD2 ASSPIAGPTYEQY
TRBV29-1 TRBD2 SAVGLAGGHQETQY
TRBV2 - ASRREVGNQPQH
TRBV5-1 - ASSSGTEGTEAF
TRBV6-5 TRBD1 ASSLTGGGNTEAF
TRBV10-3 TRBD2 AISDYGLVHEQY
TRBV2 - ASSTGLGGRTSAEQY
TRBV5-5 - ASSFRGSV
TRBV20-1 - SARHPREPEDTQY
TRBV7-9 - ASEGGRESSYEQY
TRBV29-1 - SVGDVGEAF
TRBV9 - ASSVGTAVNSPLH
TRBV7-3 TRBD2 ASSQGRLANNEQF
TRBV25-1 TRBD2 ASSAGLAGGADTQY
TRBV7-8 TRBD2 ASSSPGGYYEQY
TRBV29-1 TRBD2 SVGGGQSYEQY
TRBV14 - ASSQGGSPTDTQY
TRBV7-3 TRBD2 ASSRLAGGQETQY
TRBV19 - ATNHIGRGSNQPQH
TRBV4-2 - ASSQVGTRDEKLF
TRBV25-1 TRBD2 ASRPGGVLDEQY
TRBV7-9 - ASRTRDEQF
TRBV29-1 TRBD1 IGTGDPYGYT
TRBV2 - ASSDGVRITYGYT
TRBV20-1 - SARARQGGYEQY
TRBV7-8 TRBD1 ASSPGTGYEKLF
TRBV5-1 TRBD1 ASSRTGNYGYT
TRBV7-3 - ASSDRLAPY
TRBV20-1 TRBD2 SARGTSGANTQY
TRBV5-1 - ASSLGQYLYGEQY
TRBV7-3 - ASSLTGATPLH
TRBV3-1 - ASSQVTVTGELF
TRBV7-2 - ASRLVGTIY
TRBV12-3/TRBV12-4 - ASSLRSTFQPQH
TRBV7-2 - ASSLGPGVNANYGYT
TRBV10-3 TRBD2 AISVGLAGELRSYEQY
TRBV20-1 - SATDDSSGNTIY
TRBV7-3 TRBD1 ASSQAAGGTGELL
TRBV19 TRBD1 ASSVQGAVSPLH
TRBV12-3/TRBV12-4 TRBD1 ASSLGPRGQGNYGYT
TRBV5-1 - ASSLAGGLGTDTQY
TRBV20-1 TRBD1 SARDPRTGRSGELF
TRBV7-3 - ASSSLGRETQY
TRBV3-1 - ASSQGGLLSYEQY
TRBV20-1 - SARGDLGGTTDTQY
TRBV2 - ASSYRVAIVQPQH
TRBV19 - ASSIGLEGLVPQH